The entry below gives a single TCR beta chain sequence along with its context. There are a few counts of this clone. Its specific antigen is unknown. Per-nucleotide qualities are absent, and no much larger clonotype sits a single base away. The cohort consisted of fewer than 700 healthy bone marrow donors. At the time of sampling, every cohort member was nominally healthy, though immune exposures that went unrecorded were likely present. The donor tested CMV seropositive and was one of the 289 seropositive cohort members. A peripheral blood sample was provided by each donor, and peripheral blood mononuclear cells were used for TCR beta sequencing. The Qiagen DNeasy Blood Extraction Kit was used to extract genomic DNA from the blood cell samples. This sample is part of a study of cytomegalovirus exposure and HLA in healthy donors (TCRdb year 2017). Turning to the overall study: An earlier analysis of some 550 of the donors reported 250 to 300 Gb of sequence data and 117 million unique TCR beta sequences from about 200 million T cells. An early release that covered 500 to 800 HLA-typed donors contained 300 to 350 gigabases of sequencing data and tens of millions of unique TCR sequences. The genetic ancestry cluster associated with self-reported Caucasian donors included about four fifths of the 350 to 500 genotyped donors. The study was designed to test whether signatures of past pathogen exposure could be identified by cataloging public T cell receptors. The study profiled the T cell repertoires of some 610 subjects by immunosequencing and related them to cytomegalovirus serostatus. Besides the first cohort of 666 subjects, a separate validation cohort made up of over a hundred different subjects was used. To predict cytomegalovirus infection status, the study combined high-throughput TCR immunosequencing, statistical association of individual TCRs with disease status, and machine learning. A later analysis re-examined previously published TCR beta repertoires from more than 550 donors and added high-resolution HLA genotyping to investigate patterns of TCR occurrence. The later analysis used no new phenotypic data to find candidate immune exposures, relying instead on TCR beta sequences and their occurrence across donors. An earlier analysis of several hundred of the donors used high-throughput TCR beta sequencing to judge whether each TCR beta V gene segment behaved as functional or pseudogenic. Donor age, sex, ethnicity and CMV serostatus were compiled together with the repertoire data. A later genetic analysis took genome-wide SNP genotypes for about 65% of the roughly 670 donors and used that subset as a discovery cohort. Every repertoire in the discovery cohort had been generated on one and the same sequencing platform. Class I and class II HLA loci were covered by the typing at four-digit resolution. The number of typed donors differed by locus: about 629-630 for A, B, C, DRB1 and DQB1; approximately 520 for DQA1; 606 for DPA1; and about 450 for DPB1. About five DR-DQ haplotypes were treated as single units for association and clustering because of strong linkage in the cohort. Among some 410 genotyped donors of the cohort, an average of around 240,000 unique TCR beta nucleotide sequences were sequenced per donor, approximately 20% of them non-productive.

Here is what the overall study found, with its caveats: In a later analysis, several top co-occurrence clusters were reported to appear linked to parvovirus B19, influenza, CMV and Epstein-Barr virus. Correlated functional status among segregating V segments might reflect linkage disequilibrium, but an unknown experimental factor could not be ruled out. Specific HLA alleles were associated with over 15,000 TCR beta sequences at a false discovery rate of 0.05 in a later analysis. The classifier was reported to diagnose cytomegalovirus status with high specificity and sensitivity in both the original and validation cohorts. Most TCR sequences were observed very rarely across donors, whereas some public TCRs were present in many individuals. Broadly in line with IMGT annotations, most TCR beta V segments showed up in productive rearrangements about 87% or about 30% of the time in an earlier analysis of around 600 of the donors. A further reported finding was that TCR beta sequences accurately predicted the HLA-A and HLA-B alleles for most subjects in the first cohort. Roughly uniform sequencing depth across donors was assumed in presence/absence analyses, although this assumption may not hold. An association between a missense DCLRE1C variant and V-gene and J-gene trimming of TCR beta chains was found in a later genetic analysis and replicated in an independent cohort. A cluster of highly shared sequence variants was judged likely to represent a technical artifact of the sequencing pipeline. In the study, about 150 TCR beta chains were listed as associated with cytomegalovirus. A later genetic analysis reported fewer N-insertions in productive TCRs among donors in an Asian-associated ancestry cluster than the roughly 700-donor mean. For the cohort, immune exposure information was limited to CMV serostatus. Some 15 rarely observed V segments, including chromosome 9 orphons, were excluded from the earlier analysis of approximately 600 of the donors because counts were too low. It was suggested by the authors that the approach could potentially be generalized to other disease states and immunological phenotypes. In a later analysis, TCR association rates were found to vary across HLA loci, with the most associated TCRs seen for DRB1 alleles and the fewest for HLA-C alleles. Some IMGT-functional V segments, including TRBV6-2 and TRBV6-3, could not be told apart with the 87-base-pair reads, so those segments were excluded. Strong co-occurrence of HLA alleles, especially DR and DQ, made assigning TCR associations to individual alleles difficult. HLA typing was unavailable for some donors at each locus, so association tests used only the typed subset. In a later analysis, HLA-associated TCR beta chains showed more clonal expansion and lower generation probabilities than non-associated chains that were equally common. A few of the identified cytomegalovirus-associated TCR beta chains were confirmed in vitro to be specific for cytomegalovirus antigens. Most CMV-associated TCR beta chains appeared to be HLA-restricted in a later analysis, and the HLA associations seemed to be driven largely by CMV exposure. The cohort was sequenced for TCR beta chains only, and without alpha or paired-chain data the features that could be detected were limited.

The cysteine opens and the phenylalanine closes a CDR3 of 14 amino acids. The only DNA kept is the CDR3, 42 bases in frame from the first base. Clipping removes 7 bases from V and 4 bases from J, with 9 as the unmatched junction base count. The germline V gene provides CDR1 MNHNS and CDR2 SASEGT. The library was obtained by the immunoSEQ multiplex PCR assay. The multiplex PCR relied on a mix of 60 forward primers for TCR Vbeta segments and 13 reverse primers for TCR Jbeta segments. The CDR3 region of rearranged TCR beta genes was amplified from genomic DNA with a multiplex PCR assay. The amplified TCR beta libraries were sequenced on the Illumina HiSeq System as 87-base-pair reads. From the authors' description of their analysis: A later analysis tallied 75 million to 95 million unique TCR beta chains across the 700 or so repertoires, and around 9.9 million of those chains were shared by two or more donors. A nearest-neighbor algorithm error-corrected the raw reads and collapsed the reads into unique sequences, merging closely related sequences to remove PCR and sequencing errors. Alignment of CDR3 sequences to IMGT reference sequences was used to assign V, D and J gene segments. For a sequence to be retained, a match of at least six nucleotides to both a V gene segment and a J gene segment was required. Rearrangements were classified as productive when the CDR3 lacked stop codons and remained in frame with V and J, and all other rearrangements were classified as non-productive. CDR3 was defined according to IMGT convention as the region running from the second conserved V-encoded cysteine to the conserved J-encoded phenylalanine. In an earlier analysis of around 570 of the donors, sequences lacking an unambiguous match to a single V gene segment were excluded. An earlier analysis of roughly 590 of the donors called V segments functional above 56.7% productive rearrangements and segregating when the between-donor standard deviation exceeded 5%. To diagnose cytomegalovirus status from the catalog of TCR beta chain sequences, a statistical classification framework was built. In a later analysis, TCR nucleotide sequences were compared against IMGT/GENE-DB human TR gene sequences so that V and J genes could be assigned. In a later analysis, CDR3 sequences and most-parsimonious VDJ recombination scenarios were assigned using the TCRdist pipeline. In a later analysis, every TCR beta chain was defined by the combination of its CDR3 amino acid sequence and its V-gene family, and reads without a unique V-gene family were dropped. A later analysis removed roughly 590 highly shared, low-generation-probability nucleotide sequences to deal with suspected cross-contamination and a sequencing artifact. In a later analysis, a clonal expansion index was calculated for each public chain from normalized within-repertoire ranks of inferred template counts. In a later analysis, generation probabilities were computed using a VDJ recombination model fitted to out-of-frame rearrangements, and the results were checked against IGoR. In a later analysis, TCR-TCR, TCR-HLA and TCR-CMV co-occurrence was scored with hypergeometric tests, and a repertoire-size bias correction was applied to TCR pairs. In a later analysis, false discovery rates were estimated by permuting HLA or CMV assignments 20 times. In a later analysis, co-occurring TCRs were grouped using DBSCAN, and TCRdist sequence similarity was added for clustering within HLA-allele-positive subsets. Repertoires with fewer than 30,000 or more than 120,000 public chains were left out of co-occurrence clustering, as were five repertoires with anomalous nucleotide sharing. As stored in TCRdb, this immuneACCESS dataset retains in-frame rearrangements with V and J assigned. A fraction of the clones does not appear; measured against another copy, unresolved V genes explain less than half of the discrepancy, and the remainder lacks a known reason. The D gene and trimming were derived from the DNA, and the V and J assignments and clone size from that table. The sample contains roughly 200,000 clones, 70% to 80% of them found a single time. Nearly 4.5% of the sample comes from the top ten.

The origin of this receptor is a woman in her 30s in good health and CMV-seropositive. The specimen was PBMCs. This receptor chain uses TRBV6-1 and TRBJ1-1; 7 nucleotides in the junction match TRBD1. CDR3 reads: CASNRDSWGTEAFF. In nucleotide form, the sequence is TGTGCCAGCAATCGGGACAGCTGGGGCACTGAAGCTTTCTTT.